The source of this T cell receptor beta chain is a study of cytomegalovirus exposure and HLA in healthy donors. The validation cohort, a group of 90 to 150 subjects, included the donors and was separate from the roughly 700-subject first cohort. Note on this clone: Its specificity is not known.

Regarding the study as a whole: In vitro testing confirmed a few CMV-associated chains as specific for CMV antigens.

Some clones are missing from TCRdb's copy, which holds only in-frame ones; the method was immunoSEQ multiplex PCR. Among under 200,000 clones listed, approximately 89% were seen once. Sequences were obtained from PBMCs. The TCR was taken from a young man in good health and CMV-seropositive.

Here the CDR3 DNA reads TGCGCCAGCAGCTTGTTTACAGGGGTAACCGGGGAGCTGTTTTTT. It specifies CASSLFTGVTGELFF. V is TRBV5-1 and J is TRBJ2-2; 7 bases are shared with TRBD1. Unmatched junction bases numbered 5, after V lost 1 base and J lost 5 bases. Germline assignment: CDR1 SGHRS and CDR2 YFSETQ. This CDR3 has 15 residues. Drawing the rest from reference TRBV5-1 and TRBJ2-2, the complete variable domain is KAGVTQTPRYLIKTRGQQVTLSCSPISGHRSVSWYQQTPGQGLQFLFEYFSETQRNKGNFPGRFSGRQFSNSRSEMNVSTLELGDSALYLCASSLFTGVTGELFFGEGSRLTVL.